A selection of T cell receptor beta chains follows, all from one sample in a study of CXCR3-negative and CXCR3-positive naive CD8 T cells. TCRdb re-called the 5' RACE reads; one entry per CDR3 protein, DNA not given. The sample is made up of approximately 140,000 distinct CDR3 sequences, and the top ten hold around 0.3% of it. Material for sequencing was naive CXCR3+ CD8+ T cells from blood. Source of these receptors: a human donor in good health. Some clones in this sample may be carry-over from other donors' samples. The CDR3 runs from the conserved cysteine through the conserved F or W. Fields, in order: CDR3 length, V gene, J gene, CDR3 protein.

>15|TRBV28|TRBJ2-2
CASSLVDRSTGELFF
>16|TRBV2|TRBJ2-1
CASSPRTSGAFNEQFF
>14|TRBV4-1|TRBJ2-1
CASSQVETDNEQYF
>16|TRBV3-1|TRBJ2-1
CASSQDYGGRNNEQFF
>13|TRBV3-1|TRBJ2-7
CASSQGGPYEQYF
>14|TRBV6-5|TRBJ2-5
CASSYEIAGVHQYF
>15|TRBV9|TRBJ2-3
CASSVGGVFPDTQYF
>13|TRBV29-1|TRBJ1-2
CSAYRDKSYGYTF
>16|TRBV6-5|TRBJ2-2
CASSYSIGGGIGELFF
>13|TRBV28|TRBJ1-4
CASGTGLDEKLFF